This T cell receptor beta chain was recovered during a study of post-analysis software for immune sequencing data. The germline CDR1 and CDR2 sequences are MNHEY and SMNVEV (reference sequence). V lost 3 bases, J lost 1 base, and 8 bases lay in between. This CDR3 is built from 14 residues. On this clonotype: The antigen is not known.

Sequencing libraries made from TCR beta cDNA carried unique molecular identifiers. MiXCR, applied by TCRdb to the PCR reads, yields one record per CDR3 protein. The repertoire includes almost 700,000 distinct CDR3 sequences, 55% to 70% of them detected once, and around 11% sits in the top ten. Whole-study results and caveats: TRBV5-6, TRBV5-1 and TRBV20-1 belonged to a set of roughly 5 TRBV segments that were more frequent in patients than controls.

Input material: blood. J is TRBJ2-3 and V is TRBV27; no definite D call. The TCR was taken from a girl aged 2-9 years with multiple sclerosis. The DNA of the CDR3 is TGTGCCAGCAGTTTGGCTTCCCGCACAGATACGCAGTATTTT. As protein: CASSLASRTDTQYF.